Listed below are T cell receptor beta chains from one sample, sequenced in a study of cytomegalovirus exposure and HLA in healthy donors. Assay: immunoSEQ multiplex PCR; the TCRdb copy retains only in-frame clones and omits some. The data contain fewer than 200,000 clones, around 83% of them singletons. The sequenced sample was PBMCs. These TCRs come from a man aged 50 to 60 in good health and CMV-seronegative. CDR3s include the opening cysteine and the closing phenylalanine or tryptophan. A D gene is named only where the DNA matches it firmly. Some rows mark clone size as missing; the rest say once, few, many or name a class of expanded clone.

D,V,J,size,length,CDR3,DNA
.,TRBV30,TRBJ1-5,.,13,CAWSVQLHQPQHF,TGTGCCTGGAGTGTACAGCTTCATCAGCCCCAGCATTTT
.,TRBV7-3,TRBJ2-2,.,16,CASSLRGTTNTGELFF,TGTGCCAGCAGCTTAAGGGGGACAACGAACACCGGGGAGCTGTTTTTT
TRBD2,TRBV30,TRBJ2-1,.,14,CAWSRSGRDYEQFF,TGTGCCTGGAGTCGAAGCGGGAGGGACTATGAGCAGTTCTTC
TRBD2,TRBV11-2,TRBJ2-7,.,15,CASSLVGGGADEQYF,TGTGCCAGCAGCTTAGTAGGCGGGGGGGCCGACGAGCAGTACTTC
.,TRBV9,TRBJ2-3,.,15,CASSTRTTRTDTQYF,TGTGCCAGCAGCACCCGGACTACCCGCACAGATACGCAGTATTTT
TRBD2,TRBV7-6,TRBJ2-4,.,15,CASSLGAGGENIQYF,TGTGCCAGCAGCTTAGGAGCGGGGGGGGAAAACATTCAGTACTTC
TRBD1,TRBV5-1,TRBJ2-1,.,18,CASSLESRRTGYHNEQFF,TGCGCCAGCAGCTTGGAGTCAAGAAGGACAGGGTATCACAATGAGCAGTTCTTC
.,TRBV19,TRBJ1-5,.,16,CASSPSVAGGNQPQHF,TGTGCCAGTAGTCCCTCCGTTGCGGGTGGCAATCAGCCCCAGCATTTT
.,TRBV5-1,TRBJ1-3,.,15,CASRALASSGNTIYF,TGCGCCAGCAGGGCCTTAGCATCATCTGGAAACACCATATATTTT
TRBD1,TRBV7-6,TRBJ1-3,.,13,CATRQGAGNTIYF,TGTGCGACGAGACAGGGGGCAGGAAACACCATATATTTT
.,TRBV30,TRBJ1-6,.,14,CAVQIGLNNSPLHF,TGTGCCGTACAGATCGGACTTAATAATTCACCCCTCCACTTT
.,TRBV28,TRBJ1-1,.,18,CASSSADSFGLMNTEAFF,TGTGCCAGCAGTTCGGCGGATTCGTTTGGGTTAATGAACACTGAAGCTTTCTTT
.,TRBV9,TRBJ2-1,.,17,CASSVAAGREGYNEQFF,TGTGCCAGCAGCGTAGCGGCGGGGCGGGAAGGGTACAATGAGCAGTTCTTC
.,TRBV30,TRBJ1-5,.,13,CAWSRGSNQPQHF,TGTGCCTGGAGTCGAGGTAGCAATCAGCCCCAGCATTTT
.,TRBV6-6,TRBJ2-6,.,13,CASMSSGANVLTF,TGTGCCAGCATGAGTTCCGGGGCCAACGTCCTGACTTTC
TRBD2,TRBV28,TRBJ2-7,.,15,CASREGLAASYEQYF,TGTGCCAGCAGAGAAGGACTAGCTGCATCCTACGAGCAGTACTTC
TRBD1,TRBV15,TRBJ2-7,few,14,CATSRTTGFNEQYF,TGTGCCACCAGCCGTACGACAGGGTTCAACGAGCAGTACTTC
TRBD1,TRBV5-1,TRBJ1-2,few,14,CASSPDGTAYGYTF,TGCGCCAGCAGCCCTGACGGGACAGCCTATGGCTACACCTTC
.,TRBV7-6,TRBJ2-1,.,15,CASSLGTDTYNEQFF,TGTGCCAGCAGCTTAGGGACTGACACCTACAATGAGCAGTTCTTC
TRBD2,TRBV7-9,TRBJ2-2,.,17,CASSLGLAGANTGELFF,TGTGCCAGCAGCTTAGGTCTAGCGGGGGCGAACACCGGGGAGCTGTTTTTT
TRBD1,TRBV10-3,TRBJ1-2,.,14,CATRQGITNYGYTF,TGTGCCACTCGACAGGGGATTACTAACTATGGCTACACCTTC
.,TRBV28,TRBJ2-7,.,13,CASSSTLILEQYF,TGTGCCAGCAGTTCGACTCTAATACTGGAGCAGTACTTC
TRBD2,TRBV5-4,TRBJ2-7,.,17,CASSLGGTSGSTYEQYF,TGTGCCAGCAGCTTGGGCGGAACTAGCGGGAGTACCTACGAGCAGTACTTC
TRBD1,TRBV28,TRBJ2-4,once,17,CASSPTSTGGAKNIQYF,TGTGCCAGCAGCCCTACCTCGACAGGGGGCGCAAAAAACATTCAGTACTTC
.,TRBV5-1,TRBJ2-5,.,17,CASSLVVQGGPQETQYF,TGCGCCAGCAGCTTGGTGGTTCAGGGCGGTCCCCAAGAGACCCAGTACTTC
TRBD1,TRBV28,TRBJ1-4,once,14,CASWAGTGRRKLFF,TGTGCCAGCTGGGCAGGGACAGGGAGGAGAAAACTGTTTTTT
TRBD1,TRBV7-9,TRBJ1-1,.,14,CASSLEAGGSEAFF,TGTGCCAGCAGCTTAGAGGCAGGGGGTAGTGAAGCTTTCTTT
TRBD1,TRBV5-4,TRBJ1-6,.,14,CASSMDRDNSPLHF,TGTGCCAGCAGTATGGACAGGGATAATTCACCCCTCCACTTT
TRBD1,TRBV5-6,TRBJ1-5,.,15,CASSLYQGVDQPQHF,TGTGCCAGCAGCTTGTATCAGGGGGTCGATCAGCCCCAGCATTTT
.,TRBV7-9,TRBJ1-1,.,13,CASSLDGTHEAFF,TGTGCCAGCAGCTTAGATGGGACACACGAAGCTTTCTTT
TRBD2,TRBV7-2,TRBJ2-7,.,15,CASSLRGTSSYEQYF,TGTGCCAGCAGCTTACGCGGGACTAGCTCCTACGAGCAGTACTTC
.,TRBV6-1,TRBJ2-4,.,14,CASRTFSGLLAQYF,TGTGCCAGCCGCACTTTCTCCGGACTGTTAGCTCAGTACTTC
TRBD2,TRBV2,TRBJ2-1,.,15,CASMEEAGIGNEQFF,TGTGCCAGCATGGAAGAAGCGGGAATTGGCAATGAGCAGTTCTTC
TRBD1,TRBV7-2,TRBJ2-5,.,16,CASSLGSAGGGKTQYF,TGTGCCAGCAGCTTAGGGTCGGCAGGGGGCGGAAAGACCCAGTACTTC
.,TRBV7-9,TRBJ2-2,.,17,CSSSPLEGRGGTGELFF,TGTTCCAGCAGCCCCTTGGAAGGAAGGGGAGGCACCGGGGAGCTGTTTTTT
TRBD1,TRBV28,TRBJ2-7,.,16,CASSLWSGGKGDEQYF,TGTGCCAGCAGTTTATGGTCAGGGGGCAAAGGCGACGAGCAGTACTTC
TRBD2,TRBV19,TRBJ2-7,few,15,CASSTGTSIPYEQYF,TGTGCCAGTAGTACCGGGACTAGCATCCCCTACGAGCAGTACTTC
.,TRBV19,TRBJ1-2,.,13,CASSIPGIYGYTF,TGCGCCAGTAGTATTCCAGGGATCTATGGCTACACCTTC
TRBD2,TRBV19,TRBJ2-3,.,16,CASSNIAGWSTDTQYF,TGTGCCAGTAGTAACATAGCGGGCTGGAGCACAGATACGCAGTATTTT
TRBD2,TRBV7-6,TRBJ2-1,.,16,CASSLAQLAGNHEQFF,TGTGCCAGCAGCTTAGCCCAGCTAGCGGGGAACCATGAGCAGTTCTTC
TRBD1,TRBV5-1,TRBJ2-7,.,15,CASSSGQGSSYEQYF,TGCGCCAGCAGCTCCGGACAGGGAAGCTCCTACGAGCAGTACTTC
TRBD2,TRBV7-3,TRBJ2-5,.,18,CASSLIGRASGYQETQYF,TGTGCCAGCAGCTTAATAGGGAGAGCTAGCGGTTACCAAGAGACCCAGTACTTC
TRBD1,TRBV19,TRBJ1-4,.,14,CASSTGQLNEKLFF,TGTGCCAGTAGTACGGGACAGCTTAATGAAAAACTGTTTTTT
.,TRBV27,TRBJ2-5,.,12,CASSLSRETQYF,TGTGCCAGCAGTTTATCCCGAGAGACCCAGTACTTC